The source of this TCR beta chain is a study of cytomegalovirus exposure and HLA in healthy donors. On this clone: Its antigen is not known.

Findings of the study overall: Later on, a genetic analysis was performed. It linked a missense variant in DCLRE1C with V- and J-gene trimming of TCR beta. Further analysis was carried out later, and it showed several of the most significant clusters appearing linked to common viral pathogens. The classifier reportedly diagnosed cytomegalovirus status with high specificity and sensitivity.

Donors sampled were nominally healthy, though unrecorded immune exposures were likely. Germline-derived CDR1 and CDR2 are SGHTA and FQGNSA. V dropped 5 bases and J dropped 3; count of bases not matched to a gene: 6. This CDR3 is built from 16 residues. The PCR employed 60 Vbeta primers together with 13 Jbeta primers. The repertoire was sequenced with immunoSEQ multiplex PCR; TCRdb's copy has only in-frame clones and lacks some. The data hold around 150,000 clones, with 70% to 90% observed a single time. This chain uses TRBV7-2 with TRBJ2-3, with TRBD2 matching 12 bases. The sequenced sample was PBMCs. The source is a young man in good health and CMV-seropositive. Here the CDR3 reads CASSPRLAGATDTQYF. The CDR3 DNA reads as TGTGCCAGCAGCCCCAGACTAGCGGGAGCTACAGATACGCAGTATTTT.